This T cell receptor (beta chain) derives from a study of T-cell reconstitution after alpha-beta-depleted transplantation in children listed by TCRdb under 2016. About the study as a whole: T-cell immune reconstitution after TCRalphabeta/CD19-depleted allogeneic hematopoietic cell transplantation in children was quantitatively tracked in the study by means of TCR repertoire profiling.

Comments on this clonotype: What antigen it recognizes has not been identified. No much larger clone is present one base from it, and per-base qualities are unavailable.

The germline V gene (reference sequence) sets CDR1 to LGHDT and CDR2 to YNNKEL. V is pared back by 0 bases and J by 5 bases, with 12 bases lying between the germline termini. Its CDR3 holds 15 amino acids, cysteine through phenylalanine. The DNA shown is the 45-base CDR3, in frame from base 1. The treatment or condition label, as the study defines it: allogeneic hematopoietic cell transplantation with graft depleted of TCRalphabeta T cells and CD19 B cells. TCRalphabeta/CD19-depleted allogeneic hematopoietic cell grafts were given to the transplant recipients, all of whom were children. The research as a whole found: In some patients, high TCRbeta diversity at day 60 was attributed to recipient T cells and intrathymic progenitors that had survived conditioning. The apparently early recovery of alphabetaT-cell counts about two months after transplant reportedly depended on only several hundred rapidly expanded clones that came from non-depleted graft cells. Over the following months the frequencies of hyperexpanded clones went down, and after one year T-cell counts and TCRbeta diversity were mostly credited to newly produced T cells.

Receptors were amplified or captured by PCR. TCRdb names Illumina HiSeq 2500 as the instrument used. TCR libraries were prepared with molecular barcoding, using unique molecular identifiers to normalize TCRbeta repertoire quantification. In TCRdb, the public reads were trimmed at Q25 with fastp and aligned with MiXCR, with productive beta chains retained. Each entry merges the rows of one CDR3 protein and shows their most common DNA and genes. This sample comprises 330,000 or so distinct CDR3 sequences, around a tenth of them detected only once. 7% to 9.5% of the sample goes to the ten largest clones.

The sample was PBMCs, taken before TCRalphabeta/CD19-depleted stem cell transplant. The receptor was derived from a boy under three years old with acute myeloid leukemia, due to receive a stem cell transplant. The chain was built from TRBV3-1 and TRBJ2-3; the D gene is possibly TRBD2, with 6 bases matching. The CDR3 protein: CASSQDFGREDTQYF. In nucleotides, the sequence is TGTGCCAGCAGCCAAGATTTCGGGAGAGAAGATACGCAGTATTTT.